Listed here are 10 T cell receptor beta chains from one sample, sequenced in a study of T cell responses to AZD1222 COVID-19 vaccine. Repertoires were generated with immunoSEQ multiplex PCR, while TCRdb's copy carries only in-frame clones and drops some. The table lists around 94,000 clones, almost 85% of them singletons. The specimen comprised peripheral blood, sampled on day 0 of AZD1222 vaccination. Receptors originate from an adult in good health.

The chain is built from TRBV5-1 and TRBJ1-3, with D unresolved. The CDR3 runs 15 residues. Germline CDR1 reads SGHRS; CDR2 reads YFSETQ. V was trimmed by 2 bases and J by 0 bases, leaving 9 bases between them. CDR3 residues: CASSFDGSSGNTIYF. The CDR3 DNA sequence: TGCGCCAGCAGCTTCGACGGGAGCTCTGGAAACACCATATATTTT.

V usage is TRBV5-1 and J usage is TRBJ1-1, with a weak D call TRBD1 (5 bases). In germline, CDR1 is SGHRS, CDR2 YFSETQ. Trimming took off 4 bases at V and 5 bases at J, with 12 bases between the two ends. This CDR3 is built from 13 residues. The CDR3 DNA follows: TGCGCCAGCAGCCCGGCCGGGGCTACTGAAGCTTTCTTT. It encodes CASSPAGATEAFF.

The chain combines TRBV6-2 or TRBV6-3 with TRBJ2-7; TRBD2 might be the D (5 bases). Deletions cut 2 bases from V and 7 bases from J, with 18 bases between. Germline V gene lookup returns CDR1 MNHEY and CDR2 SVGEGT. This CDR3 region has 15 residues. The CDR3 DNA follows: TGTGCCAGCAGTTACATGGGGTCGCGGGCCTGGGAGCAGTACGTC. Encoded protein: CASSYMGSRAWEQYV.

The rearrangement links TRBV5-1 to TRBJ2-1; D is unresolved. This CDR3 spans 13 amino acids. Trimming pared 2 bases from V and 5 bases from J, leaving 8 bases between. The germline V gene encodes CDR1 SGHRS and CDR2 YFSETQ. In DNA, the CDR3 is TGCGCCAGCAGCTTTGCCGAGAACAATGAGCAGTTCTTC. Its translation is CASSFAENNEQFF.

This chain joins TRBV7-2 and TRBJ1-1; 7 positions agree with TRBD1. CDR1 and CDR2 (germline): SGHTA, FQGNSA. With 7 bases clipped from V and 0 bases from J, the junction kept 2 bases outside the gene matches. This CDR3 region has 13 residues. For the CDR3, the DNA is TGTGCCAGCAACGGACAGGTGAACACTGAAGCTTTCTTT. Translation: CASNGQVNTEAFF.

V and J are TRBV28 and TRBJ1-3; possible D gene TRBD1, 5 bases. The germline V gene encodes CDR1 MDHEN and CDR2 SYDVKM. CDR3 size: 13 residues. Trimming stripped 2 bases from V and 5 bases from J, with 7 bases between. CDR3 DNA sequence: TGTGCCAGCAGTTTAAGACAGAGAAACACCATATATTTT. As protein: CASSLRQRNTIYF.

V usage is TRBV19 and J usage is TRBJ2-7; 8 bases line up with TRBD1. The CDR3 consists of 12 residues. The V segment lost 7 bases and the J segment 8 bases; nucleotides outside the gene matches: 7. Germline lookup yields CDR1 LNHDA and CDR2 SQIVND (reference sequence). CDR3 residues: CASNPGGAKQYF. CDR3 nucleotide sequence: TGTGCCAGTAATCCAGGGGGCGCGAAGCAGTACTTC. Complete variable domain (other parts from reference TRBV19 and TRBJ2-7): DGGITQSPKYLFRKEGQNVTLSCEQNLNHDAMYWYRQDPGQGLRLIYYSQIVNDFQKGDIAEGYSVSREKKESFPLTVTSAQKNPTAFYLCASNPGGAKQYFGPGTRLTVT.

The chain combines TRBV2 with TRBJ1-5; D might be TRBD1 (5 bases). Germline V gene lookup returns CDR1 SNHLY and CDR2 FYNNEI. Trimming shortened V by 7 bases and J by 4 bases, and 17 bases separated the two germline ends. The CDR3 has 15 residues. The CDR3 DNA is TGTGCCAGCAAGATTGATCAGGGATGGAATCAGCCCCAGCATTTT. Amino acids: CASKIDQGWNQPQHF.

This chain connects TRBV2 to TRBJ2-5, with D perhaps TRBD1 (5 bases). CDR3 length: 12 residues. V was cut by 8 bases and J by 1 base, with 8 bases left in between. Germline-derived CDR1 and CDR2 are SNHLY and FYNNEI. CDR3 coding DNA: TGTGCCAGCTCCAGGGTCCAAGAGACCCAGTACTTC. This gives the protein CASSRVQETQYF.

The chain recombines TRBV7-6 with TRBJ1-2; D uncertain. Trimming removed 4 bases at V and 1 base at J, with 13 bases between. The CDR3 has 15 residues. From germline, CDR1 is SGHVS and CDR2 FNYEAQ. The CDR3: CASSSAPGDNYGYTF. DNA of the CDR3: TGTGCCAGCAGCTCGGCCCCGGGAGATAACTATGGCTACACCTTC.